These 24 T cell receptor beta chains came from one sample sequenced in a study of early T cells in non-severe SARS-CoV-2 infection. TCRdb passed the 5' RACE reads through MiXCR, listing each CDR3 protein once. This table has around 89,000 distinct CDR3 sequences, about 15% appearing once. The specimen was whole blood. All receptors derive from an adult who was a healthcare worker with PCR-confirmed SARS-CoV-2 infection or an uninfected control (not recorded which).

This rearrangement joins TRBV7-6 to TRBJ2-5, with 7 bases lining up with TRBD1. The CDR3 runs 16 residues. The germline V gene encodes CDR1 SGHVS and CDR2 FNYEAQ. V was pared by 5 bases and J by 3 bases, with 12 bases of the junction left unmatched. CDR3 loop: CASSPSTTGWEETQYF. The CDR3 bases are TGTGCCAGCAGCCCTTCTACGACAGGGTGGGAAGAGACCCAGTACTTC.

The chain carries TRBV5-1 and TRBJ1-4, with 7 bases aligning to TRBD1. Trimming took 4 bases from V and 5 from J; bases not matched to a gene: 5. The V gene's germline CDR1 is SGHRS and CDR2 YFSETQ. This CDR3 region has 14 residues. The CDR3 loop reads CASSRGTANEKLFF. The DNA for the CDR3 is TGCGCCAGCAGCCGCGGGACAGCGAATGAAAAACTGTTTTTT.

This clonotype was seen a handful of times. The chain couples TRBV5-6 to TRBJ1-6; tentative D call: TRBD1 (5 bases). The CDR3 sequence is 13 residues long. V lost 6 bases and J 5 bases, leaving 9 bases between the germline ends. Germline V CDR1 and CDR2: SGHDT, YYEEEE. The CDR3 reads CASTDRDNSPLHF. The CDR3 nucleotides are TGTGCCAGCACCGACAGAGATAATTCACCCCTCCACTTT.

This clonotype was counted a few times. The rearrangement joins TRBV29-1 to TRBJ2-6; no clear D. Per the germline V gene, CDR1 is SQVTM and CDR2 is ANQGSEA. V lost 6 bases and J lost 1, with 7 bases in between. This CDR3 spans 13 amino acids. In DNA form, the CDR3 reads TGCAGCGTCAGGTTTTCTGGGGCCAACGTCCTGACTTTC. It encodes CSVRFSGANVLTF. The entire variable domain, with the rest obtained from reference TRBV29-1 and TRBJ2-6, is as follows: SAVISQKPSRDICQRGTSLTIQCQVDSQVTMMFWYRQQPGQSLTLIATANQGSEATYESGFVIDKFPISRPNLTFSTLTVSNMSPEDSSIYLCSVRFSGANVLTFGAGSRLTVL.

The V and J genes are TRBV5-1 and TRBJ2-5; D is uncertain. The CDR3 runs to 13 residues. The germline CDR1 and CDR2 sequences are SGHRS and YFSETQ. Between the trimmed V and J ends, which lost 3 bases and 1 base, there was a span of 7 bases. The CDR3, as DNA: TGCGCCAGCAGCTCTCTAACCCAAGAGACCCAGTACTTC. It yields the protein CASSSLTQETQYF. The variable domain in full, completed from reference TRBV5-1 and TRBJ2-5, reads KAGVTQTPRYLIKTRGQQVTLSCSPISGHRSVSWYQQTPGQGLQFLFEYFSETQRNKGNFPGRFSGRQFSNSRSEMNVSTLELGDSALYLCASSSLTQETQYFGPGTRLLVL.

This clonotype has more than one count but fewer than ten. The chain combines TRBV29-1 with TRBJ2-5, with a possible D match to TRBD1 (5 bases). The CDR3 extends over 13 amino acids. The V gene lost 4 bases and the J gene lost 5 bases, with 14 bases spanning the gap. Per germline, CDR1 SQVTM and CDR2 ANQGSEA. The DNA for the CDR3 is TGCAGCGTTGGCATAGGGGCGGTGGAGACCCAGTACTTC. It encodes CSVGIGAVETQYF.

This clonotype has a count of ten or more. The chain recombines TRBV29-1 with TRBJ1-2; 8 bases agree with TRBD1. The germline V gene has CDR1 SQVTM and CDR2 ANQGSEA. The trim removed 7 bases at V and 2 bases at J, leaving 3 bases unmatched. The CDR3 runs 12 residues. The CDR3 nucleotides are TGCAGCGCAGGACAGGGCAACTATGGCTACACCTTC. This codes for CSAGQGNYGYTF.

The chain couples TRBV5-1 to TRBJ2-1; D remains unclear. Germline V gives CDR1 SGHRS, CDR2 YFSETQ. V was shortened by 4 bases and J by 5 bases, with 4 bases between the two germline ends. This CDR3 region has 11 residues. This chain's CDR3 is CASSLDNEQFF. The CDR3 DNA reads as TGCGCCAGCAGCCTGGACAATGAGCAGTTCTTC.

This clonotype has ten or more counts. J is TRBJ1-5 and V is TRBV12-3 or TRBV12-4; TRBD1 matches 8 bases. The CDR3 runs to 14 residues. The J segment lost 2 bases and the V segment lost 6 bases, leaving 3 bases of the junction unmatched. The CDR3 DNA sequence: TGTGCCAGCAGACAGGGGGTTGGCAATCAGCCCCAGCATTTT. It is translated as CASRQGVGNQPQHF.

The chain combines TRBV4-1 with TRBJ2-2, with D unresolved. Germline CDR1 MGHRA, CDR2 YSYEKL. The CDR3 sequence is 14 residues long. The V end lost 0 bases, the J end lost 1 base, and 3 bases lay between the germline ends. CDR3 bases: TGCGCCAGCAGCCAAGATGAGAACACCGGGGAGCTGTTTTTT. It translates to CASSQDENTGELFF.

The gene calls are TRBV7-2 and TRBJ2-5; D uncertain. Germline V gives CDR1 SGHTA, CDR2 FQGNSA. V was clipped by 6 bases and J by 0 bases, with 11 bases between them. The CDR3 loop spans 14 amino acids. As DNA, the CDR3 is TGTGCCAGCAGACCCGCGGTAGACCAAGAGACCCAGTACTTC. Protein sequence: CASRPAVDQETQYF.

A few counts support this clonotype. V and J are TRBV27 and TRBJ1-6, with TRBD1 identical over 7 bases. Germline lookup yields CDR1 MNHEY and CDR2 SMNVEV (reference sequence). J gave up 9 bases and V 6 bases, and 8 bases lay outside the gene matches. CDR3 size: 14 residues. The CDR3 loop reads CASSLGQRTSPLHF. CDR3 bases: TGTGCCAGCAGCCTGGGACAGCGGACTTCACCCCTCCACTTT.

J is TRBJ1-5 and V is TRBV12-3 or TRBV12-4; D might be TRBD1 (6 bases). The ends were cut back, 7 bases at V and 7 bases at J, with 14 bases in the middle. The CDR3 contains 13 residues. CDR3 sequence: CASNQQGHQPQHF. For the CDR3, the DNA is TGTGCCAGCAATCAACAGGGACACCAGCCCCAGCATTTT.

This chain links TRBV5-1 with TRBJ2-3; 8 bases are shared with TRBD1. In germline, CDR1 is SGHRS, CDR2 YFSETQ. Trimming removed 0 bases from V and 4 bases from J; junction bases left unmatched: 7. This CDR3 has 16 residues. The CDR3: CASSLEVRGQADTQYF. The DNA for the CDR3 is TGCGCCAGCAGCTTGGAGGTCAGGGGGCAGGCAGATACGCAGTATTTT.

The chain joins TRBV10-2 to TRBJ1-1; D not certain. CDR1 is WSHSY, CDR2 SAAADI, per germline. The CDR3 totals 12 residues. Trimming took 5 bases from V and 1 from J, leaving 5 bases between them. CDR3 region: CASSFRNTEAFF. DNA for the CDR3: TGCGCCAGCAGTTTTAGGAACACTGAAGCTTTCTTT.

This clonotype was picked up many times. V usage is TRBV12-3 or TRBV12-4 and J usage is TRBJ2-5; 7 bases are shared with TRBD1. There are 13 residues in the CDR3. Trimming cost V 5 bases and J 2 bases; bases outside gene matches: 2. The CDR3 DNA is TGTGCCAGCAGTCTGGGACAGCAAGAGACCCAGTACTTC. The encoded protein is CASSLGQQETQYF.

This clonotype was seen a handful of times. This chain connects TRBV10-2 to TRBJ2-2; D gene uncertain. Per germline, CDR1 WSHSY and CDR2 SAAADI. The CDR3 is 14 amino acids. Trimming stripped 0 bases from V and 6 bases from J, with 8 bases between. The CDR3 coding sequence is TGCGCCAGCAGTGAGTCTCTCTCTGCCGGGGAGCTGTTTTTT. The encoded protein is CASSESLSAGELFF.

The rearrangement links TRBV6-9 to TRBJ2-7; D is ambiguous. The CDR3 extends over 12 amino acids. The germline gives CDR1 MNHGY, CDR2 SVAAGI. The ends were cut back, 2 bases at V and 4 bases at J, with 6 bases in the middle. The CDR3 coding sequence is TGTGCCAGCAGTTATCCGTATTACGAGCAGTACGTC. Translation gives CASSYPYYEQYV.

To note about this clonotype: Sequence at one end of the junction differs from germline and may be a read error. The chain recombines TRBV29-1 with TRBJ1-4; no firm D call. Germline V CDR1 and CDR2: SQVTM, ANQGSEA. The CDR3 has 12 residues. The CDR3 DNA sequence: TGCAGCGTTGAAACCTTAGGTCCCTCTAGAATTTTT. Its translation: CSVETLGPSRIF.

This clonotype showed up just a few times. This chain joins TRBV9 and TRBJ2-1; possibly TRBD2 for D (7 bases). This CDR3 is 13 amino acids long. V was pared by 0 bases and J by 8 bases, with 9 bases between. Germline CDR1 reads SGDLS; CDR2 reads YYNGEE. In DNA form, the CDR3 reads TGTGCCAGCAGCGTAGAAGGGGGGGATGAGCAGTTCTTC. Translation gives CASSVEGGDEQFF.

This clonotype was observed a few times. The gene calls are TRBV9 and TRBJ2-2; 8 bases line up with TRBD1. V lost 0 bases to trimming and J lost 2 bases; unmatched junction nucleotides: 12. Germline values: CDR1 SGDLS, CDR2 YYNGEE. The CDR3 runs 19 residues. DNA of the CDR3: TGTGCCAGCAGCGTAGCGCTGGGATTTCAGGGGGCTAACACCGGGGAGCTGTTTTTT. This translates into CASSVALGFQGANTGELFF.

This clonotype was observed many times. V usage is TRBV7-9 and J usage is TRBJ1-3; no reliable D call. The CDR3 consists of 12 residues. V shed 5 bases and J shed 0 bases, with 2 bases lying between them. Germline V gene sequence: CDR1 SEHNR, CDR2 FQNEAQ (reference sequence). In DNA, the CDR3 is TGTGCCAGCAGCCTCTCTGGAAACACCATATATTTT. Its protein product is CASSLSGNTIYF.

This clonotype turned up a few times. This chain connects TRBV5-1 to TRBJ1-5, with D tentatively TRBD1 (5 bases). CDR1 and CDR2 from the germline V gene are SGHRS and YFSETQ. The CDR3 sequence is 15 residues long. Trimming took off 4 bases at V and 2 bases at J, with 13 bases between the two ends. CDR3: CASSHSDTRNQPQHF. The CDR3 DNA is TGCGCCAGCAGCCACTCGGACACCCGCAATCAGCCCCAGCATTTT. Using reference TRBV5-1 and TRBJ1-5 for the parts outside the CDR3, the full variable domain is KAGVTQTPRYLIKTRGQQVTLSCSPISGHRSVSWYQQTPGQGLQFLFEYFSETQRNKGNFPGRFSGRQFSNSRSEMNVSTLELGDSALYLCASSHSDTRNQPQHFGDGTRLSIL.

This clonotype occurred many times. The chain uses TRBV14 and TRBJ2-7; a weak D match, TRBD1 (6 bases). V was trimmed by 4 bases and J by 6 bases, leaving 13 bases between them. Germline V gene sequence: CDR1 SGHDN, CDR2 FVKESK. The CDR3 consists of 13 residues. CDR3 DNA: TGTGCCAGCAGCCGACAGGAAAATACCGAGCAGTACGTC. Protein product: CASSRQENTEQYV.